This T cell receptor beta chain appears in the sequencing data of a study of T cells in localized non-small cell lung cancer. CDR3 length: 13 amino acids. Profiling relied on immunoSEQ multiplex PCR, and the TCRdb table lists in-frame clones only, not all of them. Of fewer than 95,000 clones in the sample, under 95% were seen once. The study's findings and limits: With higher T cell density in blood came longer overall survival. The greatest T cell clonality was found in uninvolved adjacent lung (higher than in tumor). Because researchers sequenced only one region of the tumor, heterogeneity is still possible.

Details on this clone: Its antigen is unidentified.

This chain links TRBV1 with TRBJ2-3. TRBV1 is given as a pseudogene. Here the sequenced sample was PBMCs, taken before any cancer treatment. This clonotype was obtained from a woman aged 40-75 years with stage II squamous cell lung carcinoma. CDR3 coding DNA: TGCACCAGCAGCCAAAGTAGCACAGATACGCAGTATTTT. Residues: CTSSQSSTDTQYF.